This entry features one T cell receptor (beta chain) sequence. Its cognate antigen is unknown. Produced via immunoSEQ multiplex PCR; TCRdb's table is partial and in-frame only. The sample records about 37,000 clones, roughly 84% being singletons. The sample is drawn from a study of CD4 T cells in relation to SARS-CoV-2 and coronaviruses. Germline assignment: CDR1 MNHNY and CDR2 SVGAGI (reference sequence). The V end lost 2 bases, the J end lost 3 bases, and 14 bases lay between the germline ends. There are 15 residues in the CDR3. The origin of this receptor is an adult with COVID-19. The material sequenced was naive CD4+ T cells from PBMCs, cultured in vitro. The subset here: naive CD4+ T cells isolated by negative enrichment. The V and J genes are TRBV6-6 and TRBJ2-7; D is possibly TRBD2 (7 bases). CDR3 sequence: CASSYGGAGDYEQYF. The CDR3 bases are TGTGCCAGCAGTTACGGGGGGGCAGGGGACTACGAGCAGTACTTC.